This is a list of T cell receptor beta chains from one sample in a study of cytotoxic CD8 clonotypes in ibrutinib-treated CLL. TCRdb's copy holds only in-frame clones and misses some; the assay was immunoSEQ multiplex PCR. The repertoire has 11,000 or so clones, approximately 85% of them found once; the top ten carry 20% to 25%. The source material was PBMCs, sampled at disease progression, from a patient treated with ibrutinib. These receptor sequences come from a human donor with chronic lymphocytic leukemia. The CDR3 runs from the conserved cysteine through the conserved F or W. Fields, in order: CDR3 length, J gene, D gene, V gene, clone size, CDR3 protein, CDR3 DNA. D genes are given only for firm matches. Clone sizes are given selectively: once, few, many, or a class where the clone is expanded.

CDR3 length: 13; J gene: TRBJ2-4; D gene: -; V gene: TRBV11-2; clone size: -; CDR3 protein: CASSLVEGNIQYF; CDR3 DNA: TGTGCCAGCAGCTTAGTAGAGGGAAACATTCAGTACTTC
CDR3 length: 13; J gene: TRBJ2-5; D gene: TRBD1; V gene: TRBV10-1; clone size: -; CDR3 protein: CASSKQGQETQYF; CDR3 DNA: TGCGCCAGCAGTAAACAGGGGCAAGAGACCCAGTACTTC
CDR3 length: 16; J gene: TRBJ2-3; D gene: -; V gene: TRBV5-1; clone size: -; CDR3 protein: CASSLGTGTRGDTQYF; CDR3 DNA: TGCGCCAGCAGCTTGGGTACCGGGACTCGGGGGGATACGCAGTATTTT
CDR3 length: 13; J gene: TRBJ2-1; D gene: -; V gene: TRBV27; clone size: -; CDR3 protein: CASSYAEGLEQFF; CDR3 DNA: TGTGCCAGCAGCTACGCCGAGGGCCTTGAGCAGTTCTTC
CDR3 length: 13; J gene: TRBJ2-7; D gene: TRBD1; V gene: TRBV18; clone size: once; CDR3 protein: CASSPTGINEQYF; CDR3 DNA: TGTGCCAGCTCACCGACAGGGATCAACGAGCAGTACTTC
CDR3 length: 14; J gene: TRBJ2-1; D gene: TRBD1; V gene: TRBV5-1; clone size: once; CDR3 protein: CASSHQTGGNEQFF; CDR3 DNA: TGCGCCAGCAGCCATCAGACAGGGGGCAATGAGCAGTTCTTC
CDR3 length: 14; J gene: TRBJ1-1; D gene: TRBD1; V gene: TRBV13; clone size: -; CDR3 protein: CASSWDRGYTEAFF; CDR3 DNA: TGTGCCAGCAGCTGGGACAGGGGGTACACTGAAGCTTTCTTT
CDR3 length: 15; J gene: TRBJ1-2; D gene: -; V gene: TRBV5-1; clone size: few; CDR3 protein: CASSPLAGWAGGYTF; CDR3 DNA: TGCGCCAGCAGCCCCTTGGCAGGTTGGGCTGGTGGCTACACCTTC
CDR3 length: 13; J gene: TRBJ2-7; D gene: -; V gene: TRBV5-8; clone size: -; CDR3 protein: CASSRDSSTEQYF; CDR3 DNA: TGTGCCAGCAGTCGGGACTCATCAACCGAGCAGTACTTC
CDR3 length: 14; J gene: TRBJ1-2; D gene: -; V gene: TRBV21-1; clone size: -; CDR3 protein: CASSKAGDGDGYTF; CDR3 DNA: TGTGCCAGCAGCAAAGCTGGGGACGGGGATGGCTACACCTTC
CDR3 length: 15; J gene: TRBJ2-2; D gene: -; V gene: TRBV11-3; clone size: -; CDR3 protein: CASSLGGKQTGELFF; CDR3 DNA: TGTGCCAGCAGCTTAGGCGGGAAACAGACCGGGGAGCTGTTTTTT
CDR3 length: 17; J gene: TRBJ2-5; D gene: TRBD2; V gene: TRBV9; clone size: -; CDR3 protein: CASSVAPGLAGEETQYF; CDR3 DNA: TGTGCCAGCAGCGTAGCTCCCGGCCTAGCGGGAGAAGAGACCCAGTACTTC
CDR3 length: 13; J gene: TRBJ1-2; D gene: -; V gene: TRBV2; clone size: -; CDR3 protein: CASSETRNYGYTF; CDR3 DNA: TGTGCCAGCAGTGAAACCAGGAACTATGGCTACACCTTC
CDR3 length: 15; J gene: TRBJ2-1; D gene: TRBD2; V gene: TRBV4-2; clone size: -; CDR3 protein: CASSQEGLARGEQFF; CDR3 DNA: TGTGCCAGCAGCCAAGAAGGACTAGCAAGGGGTGAGCAGTTCTTC
CDR3 length: 12; J gene: TRBJ2-7; D gene: -; V gene: TRBV27; clone size: -; CDR3 protein: CASRTGSYEQYF; CDR3 DNA: TGTGCCAGTAGAACAGGGTCCTACGAGCAGTACTTC
CDR3 length: 15; J gene: TRBJ1-1; D gene: TRBD1; V gene: TRBV6-5; clone size: few; CDR3 protein: CASSYSWTGDREAFF; CDR3 DNA: TGTGCCAGCAGTTACTCTTGGACAGGAGATAGAGAAGCTTTCTTT
CDR3 length: 13; J gene: TRBJ1-1; D gene: -; V gene: TRBV19; clone size: few; CDR3 protein: CASSRFVNTEAFF; CDR3 DNA: TGTGCCAGTAGTAGGTTTGTGAACACTGAAGCTTTCTTT
CDR3 length: 14; J gene: TRBJ2-7; D gene: TRBD2; V gene: TRBV7-8; clone size: -; CDR3 protein: CASSTLAGVDEQYF; CDR3 DNA: TGTGCCAGCAGCACCCTAGCGGGAGTAGACGAGCAGTACTTC
CDR3 length: 13; J gene: TRBJ1-1; D gene: -; V gene: TRBV12-1; clone size: -; CDR3 protein: CASSFGDRESAFF; CDR3 DNA: TGTGCCAGCAGCTTTGGGGACAGGGAGTCCGCTTTCTTT
CDR3 length: 15; J gene: TRBJ1-2; D gene: -; V gene: TRBV5-4; clone size: -; CDR3 protein: CASSLEGGQDYGYTF; CDR3 DNA: TGTGCCAGCAGCTTGGAGGGCGGTCAAGACTATGGCTACACCTTC
CDR3 length: 18; J gene: TRBJ2-2; D gene: -; V gene: TRBV4-1; clone size: -; CDR3 protein: CASSQDFYSSSPAGELFF; CDR3 DNA: TGCGCCAGCAGCCAAGATTTTTATAGTAGCTCCCCAGCCGGGGAGCTGTTTTTT
CDR3 length: 15; J gene: TRBJ2-7; D gene: -; V gene: TRBV11-3; clone size: -; CDR3 protein: CASSTGQQGAHEQYF; CDR3 DNA: TGTGCCAGCAGCACCGGCCAACAGGGAGCCCACGAGCAGTACTTC
CDR3 length: 13; J gene: TRBJ2-1; D gene: -; V gene: TRBV11-3; clone size: -; CDR3 protein: CASSLGNLNEQFF; CDR3 DNA: TGTGCCAGCAGCCTAGGGAACTTGAATGAGCAGTTCTTC
CDR3 length: 14; J gene: TRBJ2-3; D gene: -; V gene: TRBV9; clone size: -; CDR3 protein: CASSVDWEGDTQYF; CDR3 DNA: TGTGCCAGCAGCGTAGATTGGGAAGGAGATACGCAGTATTTT
CDR3 length: 14; J gene: TRBJ2-7; D gene: TRBD1; V gene: TRBV5-1; clone size: -; CDR3 protein: CASTGQADSYEQYF; CDR3 DNA: TGCGCCAGCACGGGACAGGCCGACTCCTACGAGCAGTACTTC
CDR3 length: 15; J gene: TRBJ2-1; D gene: -; V gene: TRBV7-8; clone size: -; CDR3 protein: CASRVDESSYNEQFF; CDR3 DNA: TGTGCCAGCAGGGTGGACGAGAGCTCCTACAATGAGCAGTTCTTC
CDR3 length: 14; J gene: TRBJ1-5; D gene: TRBD1; V gene: TRBV30; clone size: -; CDR3 protein: CAWGYGQGRQPQHF; CDR3 DNA: TGTGCCTGGGGTTACGGACAGGGTCGTCAGCCCCAGCATTTT
CDR3 length: 16; J gene: TRBJ1-3; D gene: -; V gene: TRBV6-1; clone size: -; CDR3 protein: CASSEFGQYSGNTIYF; CDR3 DNA: TGTGCCAGCAGTGAATTTGGACAGTACTCTGGAAACACCATATATTTT
CDR3 length: 14; J gene: TRBJ2-3; D gene: -; V gene: TRBV7-3; clone size: -; CDR3 protein: CASSLQGSADTQYF; CDR3 DNA: TGTGCCAGCAGCTTACAGGGGAGCGCAGATACGCAGTATTTT
CDR3 length: 14; J gene: TRBJ2-3; D gene: TRBD1; V gene: TRBV6-4; clone size: -; CDR3 protein: CASSGTGESDTQYF; CDR3 DNA: TGTGCCAGCAGCGGGACAGGGGAATCAGATACGCAGTATTTT
CDR3 length: 13; J gene: TRBJ1-1; D gene: -; V gene: TRBV11-2; clone size: -; CDR3 protein: CASSPIHEEVTFF; CDR3 DNA: TGTGCCAGCAGCCCTATCCACGAGGAGGTAACTTTCTTT
CDR3 length: 13; J gene: TRBJ2-2; D gene: TRBD2; V gene: TRBV2; clone size: -; CDR3 protein: CASKREDTGELFF; CDR3 DNA: TGTGCCAGCAAGCGGGAGGACACCGGGGAGCTGTTTTTT
CDR3 length: 15; J gene: TRBJ2-3; D gene: -; V gene: TRBV6-1; clone size: few; CDR3 protein: CASSEGGSGADTQYF; CDR3 DNA: TGTGCCAGCAGTGAAGGAGGGAGTGGAGCAGATACGCAGTATTTT
CDR3 length: 17; J gene: TRBJ2-1; D gene: TRBD2; V gene: TRBV10-1; clone size: once; CDR3 protein: CASSEIRKGAGESEQFF; CDR3 DNA: TGCGCCAGCAGTGAGATAAGGAAGGGAGCGGGAGAATCTGAGCAGTTCTTC
CDR3 length: 14; J gene: TRBJ1-1; D gene: TRBD1; V gene: TRBV27; clone size: -; CDR3 protein: CASSLSGGGTEAFF; CDR3 DNA: TGTGCCAGCAGTTTATCAGGGGGCGGAACTGAAGCTTTCTTT
CDR3 length: 14; J gene: TRBJ2-5; D gene: -; V gene: TRBV7-6; clone size: -; CDR3 protein: CASSLMTVQETQYF; CDR3 DNA: TGTGCCAGCAGCTTAATGACAGTGCAAGAGACCCAGTACTTC
CDR3 length: 12; J gene: TRBJ2-7; D gene: -; V gene: TRBV2; clone size: -; CDR3 protein: CASSEAGPEQYF; CDR3 DNA: TGTGCCAGCAGTGAAGCGGGGCCTGAGCAGTACTTC
CDR3 length: 17; J gene: TRBJ2-2; D gene: TRBD1; V gene: TRBV5-1; clone size: -; CDR3 protein: CASSHGQGLGNTGELFF; CDR3 DNA: TGCGCCAGCAGCCACGGACAGGGTTTGGGAAACACCGGGGAGCTGTTTTTT
CDR3 length: 15; J gene: TRBJ1-4; D gene: -; V gene: TRBV2; clone size: -; CDR3 protein: CASSVADRTNEKLFF; CDR3 DNA: TGTGCCAGCAGTGTGGCGGATCGGACTAATGAAAAACTGTTTTTT
CDR3 length: 14; J gene: TRBJ1-5; D gene: -; V gene: TRBV7-2; clone size: -; CDR3 protein: CASSLLVGNQPQHF; CDR3 DNA: TGTGCCAGCAGCTTATTAGTGGGAAATCAGCCCCAGCATTTT
CDR3 length: 17; J gene: TRBJ2-3; D gene: TRBD1; V gene: TRBV4-1; clone size: -; CDR3 protein: CASSHPGQGASLNTQYF; CDR3 DNA: TGCGCCAGCAGCCACCCTGGACAGGGCGCGTCCCTTAATACGCAGTATTTT
CDR3 length: 16; J gene: TRBJ2-5; D gene: -; V gene: TRBV7-2; clone size: -; CDR3 protein: CASSLVPGRTQETQYF; CDR3 DNA: TGTGCCAGCAGCTTAGTTCCGGGACGAACTCAAGAGACCCAGTACTTC
CDR3 length: 15; J gene: TRBJ2-3; D gene: -; V gene: TRBV11-2; clone size: -; CDR3 protein: CASSLATVGADTQYF; CDR3 DNA: TGTGCCAGCAGCTTAGCCACAGTCGGGGCAGATACGCAGTATTTT
CDR3 length: 15; J gene: TRBJ1-1; D gene: -; V gene: TRBV6-5; clone size: -; CDR3 protein: CASSPGAIRNTEAFF; CDR3 DNA: TGTGCCAGCAGTCCCGGTGCCATTAGGAACACTGAAGCTTTCTTT
CDR3 length: 15; J gene: TRBJ1-1; D gene: -; V gene: TRBV7-9; clone size: -; CDR3 protein: CASSLYGVTNTEAFF; CDR3 DNA: TGTGCCAGCAGCCTATACGGGGTTACAAACACTGAAGCTTTCTTT
CDR3 length: 12; J gene: TRBJ1-2; D gene: -; V gene: TRBV5-6; clone size: once; CDR3 protein: CASSLIGLGYTF; CDR3 DNA: TGTGCCAGCAGCTTGATAGGGCTGGGCTACACCTTC
CDR3 length: 15; J gene: TRBJ2-3; D gene: TRBD1; V gene: TRBV28; clone size: -; CDR3 protein: CASSSRDRGSDTQYF; CDR3 DNA: TGTGCCAGCAGTTCCCGGGACAGGGGGTCAGATACGCAGTATTTT
CDR3 length: 14; J gene: TRBJ2-7; D gene: TRBD1; V gene: TRBV7-2; clone size: -; CDR3 protein: CASSFQTGGYEQYF; CDR3 DNA: TGTGCCAGCAGCTTCCAAACAGGGGGCTACGAGCAGTACTTC
CDR3 length: 15; J gene: TRBJ1-2; D gene: -; V gene: TRBV6-1; clone size: -; CDR3 protein: CASSEGGRAKYGYTF; CDR3 DNA: TGTGCCAGCAGTGAGGGGGGCAGGGCGAAATATGGCTACACCTTC
CDR3 length: 15; J gene: TRBJ2-1; D gene: TRBD2; V gene: TRBV5-4; clone size: -; CDR3 protein: CASSLQREGYNEQFF; CDR3 DNA: TGTGCCAGCAGCTTACAGCGGGAGGGCTACAATGAGCAGTTCTTC
CDR3 length: 15; J gene: TRBJ2-7; D gene: TRBD2; V gene: TRBV14; clone size: -; CDR3 protein: CASSLWGSGNDEQYF; CDR3 DNA: TGTGCCAGCAGCTTATGGGGTAGCGGGAACGACGAGCAGTACTTC
CDR3 length: 14; J gene: TRBJ1-2; D gene: -; V gene: TRBV27; clone size: -; CDR3 protein: CASSRTARNYGYTF; CDR3 DNA: TGTGCCAGCAGCAGGACAGCTAGAAACTATGGCTACACCTTC
CDR3 length: 14; J gene: TRBJ1-3; D gene: TRBD1; V gene: TRBV4-1; clone size: -; CDR3 protein: CASSQAGGWDTIYF; CDR3 DNA: TGCGCCAGCAGCCAAGCAGGGGGGTGGGACACCATATATTTT
CDR3 length: 14; J gene: TRBJ1-5; D gene: TRBD1; V gene: TRBV28; clone size: -; CDR3 protein: CASSSDRRNQPQHF; CDR3 DNA: TGTGCCAGCAGTTCGGACAGGCGGAATCAGCCCCAGCATTTT
CDR3 length: 13; J gene: TRBJ1-4; D gene: -; V gene: TRBV28; clone size: -; CDR3 protein: CASSPSYNEKLFF; CDR3 DNA: TGTGCCAGCAGTCCTTCATATAATGAAAAACTGTTTTTT
CDR3 length: 15; J gene: TRBJ1-3; D gene: -; V gene: TRBV6-5; clone size: once; CDR3 protein: CASRGRGSRGNTIYF; CDR3 DNA: TGTGCCAGCAGGGGAAGAGGGTCAAGGGGAAACACCATATATTTT
CDR3 length: 13; J gene: TRBJ1-3; D gene: -; V gene: TRBV11-2; clone size: -; CDR3 protein: CASSLRQRNTIYF; CDR3 DNA: TGTGCCAGCAGCCTCCGACAGCGCAACACCATATATTTT